A selection of T cell receptor beta chains follows, all from one sample in a study of blood T cell repertoires in COVID-19. Libraries were prepared by immunoSEQ multiplex PCR; TCRdb keeps only in-frame clonotypes and omits some of them. The sample has 310,000 or so clones, under 90% seen once. Sequenced sample: PBMCs or T cells enriched from blood (not recorded which). The source is a woman aged 18-35 years who had recovered from COVID-19. The CDR3 runs from the conserved cysteine through the conserved F or W. A D gene is named only where the DNA matches it firmly. Size is omitted from some rows. Given values are once, few, many or a class for expanded clones.

size: few; J: TRBJ1-4; V: TRBV5-1; D: TRBD1; DNA: TGCGCCAGCAGCCGAGGGACAGCCACTAATGAAAAACTGTTTTTT; CDR3: CASSRGTATNEKLFF
size: NA; J: TRBJ2-3; V: TRBV13; D: NA; DNA: TGTGCCAGCAGCCCGTCCTCTCCAGGGACGCAGTATTTT; CDR3: CASSPSSPGTQYF
size: once; J: TRBJ2-3; V: TRBV24-1; D: NA; DNA: TGTGCCACCAGTGATTTGCGGCGTGGCAGGGAAACAGATACGCAGTATTTT; CDR3: CATSDLRRGRETDTQYF
size: NA; J: TRBJ1-1; V: TRBV19; D: NA; DNA: TGTGCCAGTAGTATAATTGGGGCAGGAATACTGAACACTGAAGCTTTCTTT; CDR3: CASSIIGAGILNTEAFF
size: NA; J: TRBJ2-7; V: TRBV4-1; D: NA; DNA: TGCGCCAGCAGCATGACCCGCGGCAGCTCCTACGAGCAGTACTTC; CDR3: CASSMTRGSSYEQYF
size: NA; J: TRBJ1-5; V: TRBV18; D: NA; DNA: TGTGCCAGCTCACCCGGACAGACTAATCAGCCCCAGCATTTT; CDR3: CASSPGQTNQPQHF
size: NA; J: TRBJ1-2; V: TRBV7-2; D: TRBD1; DNA: TGTGCCAGCAGCTTAGGGGGGACAGCTATGGGCTACACCTTC; CDR3: CASSLGGTAMGYTF
size: NA; J: TRBJ2-7; V: TRBV2; D: TRBD1; DNA: TGTGCCAGCAGTGATAGGGACAGGTCTTTCTACGAGCAGTACTTC; CDR3: CASSDRDRSFYEQYF
size: NA; J: TRBJ1-2; V: TRBV27; D: NA; DNA: TGTGCCAGCAGTTTTTTAGCGGAGGGAAACTATGGCTACACCTTC; CDR3: CASSFLAEGNYGYTF
size: NA; J: TRBJ1-3; V: TRBV18; D: NA; DNA: TGTGCCAGCTCACCGAATAATCAGGGTTCGCACGAAAACACCATATATTTT; CDR3: CASSPNNQGSHENTIYF
size: NA; J: TRBJ2-1; V: TRBV4-2; D: NA; DNA: TGTGCCAGCAGCCCTTCTCCCAACAGGGCTGCCTCAGTTAAGGGAAAATACAATGAGCAGTTCTTC; CDR3: CASSPSPNRAASVKGKYNEQFF
size: NA; J: TRBJ2-3; V: TRBV30; D: NA; DNA: TGTGCCTGGAGTATGGGAACAGGGAAAACAGATACGCAGTATTTT; CDR3: CAWSMGTGKTDTQYF
size: NA; J: TRBJ1-1; V: TRBV7-6; D: NA; DNA: TGTGCCAGCAGCTTATTAGTAGATGGGAACACTGAAGCTTTCTTT; CDR3: CASSLLVDGNTEAFF
size: once; J: TRBJ1-1; V: TRBV3-1/TRBV3-2; D: TRBD1; DNA: TGTGCCAGCAGCCCCTTTTTAGGGGGCGTCACTGAAGCTTTCTTT; CDR3: CASSPFLGGVTEAFF
size: NA; J: TRBJ1-5; V: TRBV4-1; D: NA; DNA: TGCGCCAGCAGCCAACCTAATCAGGGGAATCGGTATCAGCCCCAGCATTTT; CDR3: CASSQPNQGNRYQPQHF
size: NA; J: TRBJ2-7; V: TRBV27; D: TRBD1; DNA: TGTGCCAGCAGGGGGGCTGACAGGGGCTACGAGCAGTACTTC; CDR3: CASRGADRGYEQYF
size: NA; J: TRBJ1-2; V: TRBV6-1; D: NA; DNA: TGTGCCAGCAGTGAAGGGCTAGTTGGCTACACCTTC; CDR3: CASSEGLVGYTF